The source of this T cell receptor beta chain is a study of blood T cell repertoires in COVID-19. In this sample, this clone is medium-sized. The CDR3 contains 17 residues. Germline V lookup: CDR1 MNHEY, CDR2 SVGEGT. The V segment lost 5 bases and the J segment 7 bases; nucleotides outside the gene matches: 17. Under the authors' procedure: Reference gene primers were amplified, and this amplification served to estimate nucleated cell counts. Here immunoSEQ multiplex PCR was the method, and the copy in TCRdb shows in-frame clones only, minus some. Clone size and the V and J calls come from that table; the DNA yielded D and trimming. The table shows some 48,000 clones, with more than 75% occurring only once.

The rearrangement uses TRBV6-2 or TRBV6-3 and TRBJ1-2, with 9 nucleotides matching TRBD1. The source of this sequence is a human donor in a cohort sampled during active COVID-19. Specimen: peripheral blood. The CDR3 DNA follows: TGTGCCAGCAGTCCCGGAGGGACAGGGTCAAAGATTAGTGGCTACACCTTC. It yields the protein CASSPGGTGSKISGYTF.